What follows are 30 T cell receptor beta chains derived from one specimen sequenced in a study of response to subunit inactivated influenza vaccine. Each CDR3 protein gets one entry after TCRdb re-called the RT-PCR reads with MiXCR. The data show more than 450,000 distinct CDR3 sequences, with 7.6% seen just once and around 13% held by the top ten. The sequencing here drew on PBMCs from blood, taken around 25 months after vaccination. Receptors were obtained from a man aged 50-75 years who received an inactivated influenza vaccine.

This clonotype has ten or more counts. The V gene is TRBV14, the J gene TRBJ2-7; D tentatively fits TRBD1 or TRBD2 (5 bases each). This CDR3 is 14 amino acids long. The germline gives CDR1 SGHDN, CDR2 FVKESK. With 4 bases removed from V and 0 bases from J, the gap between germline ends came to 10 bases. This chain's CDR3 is CASSRRTSSYEQYF. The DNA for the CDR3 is TGTGCCAGCAGCCGGAGGACATCCTCCTACGAGCAGTACTTC. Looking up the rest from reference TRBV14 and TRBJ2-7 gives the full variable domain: EAGVTQFPSHSVIEKGQTVTLRCDPISGHDNLYWYRRVMGKEIKFLLHFVKESKQDESGMPNNRFLAERTGGTYSTLKVQPAELEDSGVYFCASSRRTSSYEQYFGPGTRLTVT.

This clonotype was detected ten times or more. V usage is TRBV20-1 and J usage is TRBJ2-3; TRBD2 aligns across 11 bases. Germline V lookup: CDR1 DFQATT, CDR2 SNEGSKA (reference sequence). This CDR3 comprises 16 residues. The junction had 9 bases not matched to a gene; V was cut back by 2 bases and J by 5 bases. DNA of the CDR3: TGCAGTGCTAGACCCACTAGCGGGAGAAGAGGAGATACGCAGTATTTT. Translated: CSARPTSGRRGDTQYF.

This CDR3 is CASSPTSGGKNIQYF. CDR3 DNA: TGCGCCAGCAGCCCGACTAGCGGGGGGAAAAACATTCAGTACTTC. The chain has TRBV5-1 and TRBJ2-4; 13 bases line up with TRBD2. J was trimmed by 4 bases and V by 4 bases; bases with no gene match: 2. The CDR3 contains 15 residues. The germline gives CDR1 SGHRS, CDR2 YFSETQ.

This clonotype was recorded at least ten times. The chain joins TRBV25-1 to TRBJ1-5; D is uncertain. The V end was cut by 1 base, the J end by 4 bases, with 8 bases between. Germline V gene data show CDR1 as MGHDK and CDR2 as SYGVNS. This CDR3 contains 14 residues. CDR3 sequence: CASSEFLGNQPQHF. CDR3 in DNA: TGTGCCAGCAGTGAATTTCTTGGGAATCAGCCCCAGCATTTT. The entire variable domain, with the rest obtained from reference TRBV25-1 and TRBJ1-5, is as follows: EADIYQTPRYLVIGTGKKITLECSQTMGHDKMYWYQQDPGMELHLIHYSYGVNSTEKGDLSSESTVSRIRTEHFPLTLESARPSHTSQYLCASSEFLGNQPQHFGDGTRLSIL.

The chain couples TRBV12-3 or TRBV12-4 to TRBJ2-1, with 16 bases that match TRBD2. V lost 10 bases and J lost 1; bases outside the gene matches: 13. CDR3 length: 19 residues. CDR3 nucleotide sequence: TGTGCCATCTGTTCAGGGACTAGCGGGAGGGCCAGGTCCTACAATGAGCAGTTCTTC. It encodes CAICSGTSGRARSYNEQFF.

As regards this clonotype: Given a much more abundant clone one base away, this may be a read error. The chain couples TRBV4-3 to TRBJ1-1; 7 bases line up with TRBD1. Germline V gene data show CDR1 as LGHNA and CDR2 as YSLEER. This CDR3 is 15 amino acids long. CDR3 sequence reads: CASSQMGQPNTKAFF. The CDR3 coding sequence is TGCGCCAGCAGCCAAATGGGACAGCCCAACACTAAAGCTTTCTTT.

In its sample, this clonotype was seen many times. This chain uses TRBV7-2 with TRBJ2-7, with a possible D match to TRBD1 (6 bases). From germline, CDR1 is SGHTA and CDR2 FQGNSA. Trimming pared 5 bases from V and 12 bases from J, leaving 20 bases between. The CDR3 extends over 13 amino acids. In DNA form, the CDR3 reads TGTGCCAGCAGCCAGAACTCACAGGGTAAATGGTACTTC. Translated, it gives CASSQNSQGKWYF.

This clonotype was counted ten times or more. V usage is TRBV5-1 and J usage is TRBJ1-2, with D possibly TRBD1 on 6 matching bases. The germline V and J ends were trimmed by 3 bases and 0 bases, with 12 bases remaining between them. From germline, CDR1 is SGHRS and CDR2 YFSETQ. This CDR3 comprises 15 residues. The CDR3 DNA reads TGCGCCAGCAGCTACGGGACAAGAGCTAACTATGGCTACACCTTC. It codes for CASSYGTRANYGYTF. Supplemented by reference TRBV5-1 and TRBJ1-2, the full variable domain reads KAGVTQTPRYLIKTRGQQVTLSCSPISGHRSVSWYQQTPGQGLQFLFEYFSETQRNKGNFPGRFSGRQFSNSRSEMNVSTLELGDSALYLCASSYGTRANYGYTFGSGTRLTVV.

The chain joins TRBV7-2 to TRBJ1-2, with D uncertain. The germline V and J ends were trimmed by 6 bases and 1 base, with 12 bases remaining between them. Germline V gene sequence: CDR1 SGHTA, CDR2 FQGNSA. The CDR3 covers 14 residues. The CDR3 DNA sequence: TGTGCCAGCAGTTTGGGCCGGTATAACTATGGCTACACCTTC. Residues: CASSLGRYNYGYTF.

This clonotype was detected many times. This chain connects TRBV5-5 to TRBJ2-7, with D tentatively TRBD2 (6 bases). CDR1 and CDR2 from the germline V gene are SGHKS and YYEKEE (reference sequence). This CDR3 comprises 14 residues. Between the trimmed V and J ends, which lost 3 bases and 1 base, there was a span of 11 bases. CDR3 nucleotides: TGTGCCAGCAGCTCGGACTACTTTTCCTACGAGCAGTACTTC. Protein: CASSSDYFSYEQYF.

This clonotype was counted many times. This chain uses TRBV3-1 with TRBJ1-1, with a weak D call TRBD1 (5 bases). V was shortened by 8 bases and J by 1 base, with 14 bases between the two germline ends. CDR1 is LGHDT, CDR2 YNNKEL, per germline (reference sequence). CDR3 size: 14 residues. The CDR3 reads CASGGERKNTEAFF. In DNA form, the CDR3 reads TGTGCCAGCGGAGGGGAAAGGAAGAACACTGAAGCTTTCTTT.

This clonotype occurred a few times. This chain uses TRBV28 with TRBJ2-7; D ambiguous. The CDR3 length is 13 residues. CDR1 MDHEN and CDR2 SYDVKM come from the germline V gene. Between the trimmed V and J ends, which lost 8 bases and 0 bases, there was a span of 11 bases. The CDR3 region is CASLDGDSYEQYF. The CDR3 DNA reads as TGTGCCAGCCTGGACGGCGACTCCTACGAGCAGTACTTC.

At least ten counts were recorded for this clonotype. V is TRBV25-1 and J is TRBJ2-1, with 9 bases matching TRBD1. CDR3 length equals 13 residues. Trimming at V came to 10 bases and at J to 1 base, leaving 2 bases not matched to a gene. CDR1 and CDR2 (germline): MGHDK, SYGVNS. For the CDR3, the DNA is TGTGCCACCGGACAGGGGTCCTACAATGAGCAGTTCTTC. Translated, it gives CATGQGSYNEQFF.

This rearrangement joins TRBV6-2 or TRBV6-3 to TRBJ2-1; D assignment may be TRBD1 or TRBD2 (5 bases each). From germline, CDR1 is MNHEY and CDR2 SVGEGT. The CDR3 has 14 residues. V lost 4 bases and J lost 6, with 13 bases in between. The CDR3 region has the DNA TGTGCCAGCAGTTCCGTGGCAGGGAGCAATGAGCAGTTCTTC. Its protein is CASSSVAGSNEQFF.

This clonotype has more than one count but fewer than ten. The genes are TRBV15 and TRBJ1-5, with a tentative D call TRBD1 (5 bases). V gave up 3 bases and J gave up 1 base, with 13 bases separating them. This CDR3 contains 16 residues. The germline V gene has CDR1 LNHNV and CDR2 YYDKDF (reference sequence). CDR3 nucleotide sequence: TGTGCCACCAGCAGGTGGGGTGGGGCGAGCAATCAGCCCCAGCATTTT. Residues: CATSRWGGASNQPQHF.

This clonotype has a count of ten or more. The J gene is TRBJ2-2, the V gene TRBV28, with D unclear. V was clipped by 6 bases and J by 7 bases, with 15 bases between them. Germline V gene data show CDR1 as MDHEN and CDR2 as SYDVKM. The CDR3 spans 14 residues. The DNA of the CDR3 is TGTGCCAGCAGAGGTAGGGCCAGGTTCGGGGAGCTGTTTTTT. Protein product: CASRGRARFGELFF.

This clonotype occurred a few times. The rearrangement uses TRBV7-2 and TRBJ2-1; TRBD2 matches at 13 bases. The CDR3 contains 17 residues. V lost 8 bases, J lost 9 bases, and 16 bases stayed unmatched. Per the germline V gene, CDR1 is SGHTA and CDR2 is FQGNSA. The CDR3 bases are TGTGCCAGCGACAGGGGGCAAGGACTAGCGGGAGTGGTTGAGCAGTTCTTC. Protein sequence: CASDRGQGLAGVVEQFF.

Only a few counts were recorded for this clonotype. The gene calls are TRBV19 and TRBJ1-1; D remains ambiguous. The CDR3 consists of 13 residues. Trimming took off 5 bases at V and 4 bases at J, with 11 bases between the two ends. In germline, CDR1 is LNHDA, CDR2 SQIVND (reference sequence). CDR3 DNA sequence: TGTGCCAGTAGTTTGGGGTCTGCCACTGAAGCTTTCTTT. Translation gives CASSLGSATEAFF.

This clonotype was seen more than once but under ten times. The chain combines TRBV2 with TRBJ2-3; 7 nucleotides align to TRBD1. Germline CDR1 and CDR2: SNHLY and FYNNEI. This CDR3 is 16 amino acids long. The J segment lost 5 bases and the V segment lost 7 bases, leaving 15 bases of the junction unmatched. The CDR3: CASKGAVQGYRDTQYF. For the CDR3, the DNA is TGTGCCAGCAAGGGGGCCGTACAGGGGTATAGAGATACGCAGTATTTT. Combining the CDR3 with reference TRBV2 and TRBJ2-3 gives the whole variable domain EPEVTQTPSHQVTQMGQEVILRCVPISNHLYFYWYRQILGQKVEFLVSFYNNEISEKSEIFDDQFSVERPDGSNFTLKIRSTKLEDSAMYFCASKGAVQGYRDTQYFGPGTRLTVL.

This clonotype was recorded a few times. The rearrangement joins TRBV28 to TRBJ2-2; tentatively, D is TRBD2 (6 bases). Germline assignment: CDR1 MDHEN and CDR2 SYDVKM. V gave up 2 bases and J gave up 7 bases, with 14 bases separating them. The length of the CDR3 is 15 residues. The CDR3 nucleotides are TGTGCCAGCAGTTTAGGAGGGAGGATCGGCGGGGAGCTGTTTTTT. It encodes CASSLGGRIGGELFF.

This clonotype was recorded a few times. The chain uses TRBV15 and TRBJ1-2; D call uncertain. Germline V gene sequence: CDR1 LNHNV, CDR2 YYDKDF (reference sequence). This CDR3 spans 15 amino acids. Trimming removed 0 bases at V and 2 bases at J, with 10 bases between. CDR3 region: CATSRDVRTNYGYTF. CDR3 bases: TGTGCCACCAGCAGAGATGTCAGGACGAACTATGGCTACACCTTC.

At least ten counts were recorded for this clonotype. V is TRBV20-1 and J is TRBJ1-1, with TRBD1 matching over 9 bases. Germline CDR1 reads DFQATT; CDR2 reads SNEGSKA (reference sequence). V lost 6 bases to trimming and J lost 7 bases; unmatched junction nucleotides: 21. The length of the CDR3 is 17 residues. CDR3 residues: CSATPPVPGQGPSEAFF. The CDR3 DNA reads TGCAGTGCCACTCCCCCCGTCCCGGGACAGGGTCCGAGTGAAGCTTTCTTT.

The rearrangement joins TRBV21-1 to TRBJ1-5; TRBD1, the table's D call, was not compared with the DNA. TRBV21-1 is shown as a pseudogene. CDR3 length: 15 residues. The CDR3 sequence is CASSRDRVRNQPQHF. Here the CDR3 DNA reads TGTGCCAGCAGCCGGGACAGGGTACGAAATCAGCCCCAGCATTTT.

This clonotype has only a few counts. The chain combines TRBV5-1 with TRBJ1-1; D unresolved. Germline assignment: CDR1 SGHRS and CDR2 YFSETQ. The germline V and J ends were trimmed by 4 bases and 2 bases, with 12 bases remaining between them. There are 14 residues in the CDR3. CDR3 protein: CASSLSDRNTEAFF. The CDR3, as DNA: TGCGCCAGCAGCCTATCCGACCGTAACACTGAAGCTTTCTTT.

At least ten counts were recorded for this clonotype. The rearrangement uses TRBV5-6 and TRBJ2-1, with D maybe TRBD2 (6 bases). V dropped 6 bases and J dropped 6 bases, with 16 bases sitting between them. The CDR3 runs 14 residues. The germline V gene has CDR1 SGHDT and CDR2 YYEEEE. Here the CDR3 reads CASTTGTGPNEQFF. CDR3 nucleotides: TGTGCCAGCACAACCGGGACTGGACCCAATGAGCAGTTCTTC.

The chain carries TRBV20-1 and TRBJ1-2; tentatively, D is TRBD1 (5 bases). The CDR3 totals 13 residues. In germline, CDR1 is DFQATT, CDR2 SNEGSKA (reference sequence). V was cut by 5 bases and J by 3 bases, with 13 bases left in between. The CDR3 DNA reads TGCAGTGCTCTCGACGGGGCCGACTATGGCTACACCTTC. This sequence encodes CSALDGADYGYTF.

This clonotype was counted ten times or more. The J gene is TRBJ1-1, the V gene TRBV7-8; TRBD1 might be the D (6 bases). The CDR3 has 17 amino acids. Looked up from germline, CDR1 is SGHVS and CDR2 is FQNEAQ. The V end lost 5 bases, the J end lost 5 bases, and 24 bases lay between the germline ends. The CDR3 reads CASSPQGRGPSGTEAFF. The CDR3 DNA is TGTGCCAGCAGCCCCCAGGGGCGGGGTCCTTCGGGAACTGAAGCTTTCTTT.

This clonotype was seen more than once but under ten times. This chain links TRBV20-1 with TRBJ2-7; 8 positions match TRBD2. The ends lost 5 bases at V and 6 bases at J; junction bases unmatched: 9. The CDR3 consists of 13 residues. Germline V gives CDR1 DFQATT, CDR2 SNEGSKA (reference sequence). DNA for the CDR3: TGCAGTGCTTCCCCCAGCGGGGGTACCGAGCAGTACTTC. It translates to CSASPSGGTEQYF.

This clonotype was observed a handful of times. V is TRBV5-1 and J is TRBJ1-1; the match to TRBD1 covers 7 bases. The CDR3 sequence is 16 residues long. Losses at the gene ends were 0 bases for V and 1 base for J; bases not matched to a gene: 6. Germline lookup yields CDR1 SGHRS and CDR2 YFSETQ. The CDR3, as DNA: TGCGCCAGCAGCTTGGACTTAGGGGGCTGGAACACTGAAGCTTTCTTT. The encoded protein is CASSLDLGGWNTEAFF.

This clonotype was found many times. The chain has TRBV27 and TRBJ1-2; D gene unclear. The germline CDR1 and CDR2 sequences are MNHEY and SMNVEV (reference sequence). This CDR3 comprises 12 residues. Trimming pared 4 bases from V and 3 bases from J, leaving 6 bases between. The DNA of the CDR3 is TGTGCCAGCAGTTCAGACTACTATGGCTACACCTTC. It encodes CASSSDYYGYTF.